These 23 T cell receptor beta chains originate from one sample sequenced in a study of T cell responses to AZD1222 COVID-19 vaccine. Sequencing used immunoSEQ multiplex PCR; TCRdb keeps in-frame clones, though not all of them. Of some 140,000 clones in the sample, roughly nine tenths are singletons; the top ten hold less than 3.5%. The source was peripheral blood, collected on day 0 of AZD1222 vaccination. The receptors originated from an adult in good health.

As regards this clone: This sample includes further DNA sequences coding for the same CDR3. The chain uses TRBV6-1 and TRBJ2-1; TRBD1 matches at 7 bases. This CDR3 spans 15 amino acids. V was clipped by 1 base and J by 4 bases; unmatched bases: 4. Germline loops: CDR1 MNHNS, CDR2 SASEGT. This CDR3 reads CASSEEGDRYNEQFF. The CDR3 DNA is TGTGCCAGCAGTGAAGAAGGGGACAGATACAATGAGCAGTTCTTC.

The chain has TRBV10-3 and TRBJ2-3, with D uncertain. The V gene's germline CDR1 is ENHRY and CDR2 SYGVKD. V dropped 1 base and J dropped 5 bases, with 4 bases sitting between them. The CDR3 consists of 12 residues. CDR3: CAISELRDTQYF. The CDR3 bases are TGTGCCATCAGTGAGTTGCGAGATACGCAGTATTTT.

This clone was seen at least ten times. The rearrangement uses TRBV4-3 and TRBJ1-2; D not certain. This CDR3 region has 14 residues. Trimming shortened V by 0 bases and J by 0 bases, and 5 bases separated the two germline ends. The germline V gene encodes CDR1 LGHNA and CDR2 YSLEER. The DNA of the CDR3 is TGCGCCAGCAGCCAAGAAGCGGCTAACTATGGCTACACCTTC. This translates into CASSQEAANYGYTF.

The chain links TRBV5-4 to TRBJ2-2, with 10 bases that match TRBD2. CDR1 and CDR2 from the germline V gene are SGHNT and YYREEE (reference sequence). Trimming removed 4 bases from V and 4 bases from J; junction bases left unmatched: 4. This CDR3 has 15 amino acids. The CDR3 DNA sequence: TGTGCCAGCAGCAGCGCTAGCGGGGGCACCGGGGAGCTGTTTTTT. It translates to CASSSASGGTGELFF. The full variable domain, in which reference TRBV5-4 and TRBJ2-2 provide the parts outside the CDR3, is ETGVTQSPTHLIKTRGQQVTLRCSSQSGHNTVSWYQQALGQGPQFIFQYYREEENGRGNFPPRFSGLQFPNYSSELNVNALELDDSALYLCASSSASGGTGELFFGEGSRLTVL.

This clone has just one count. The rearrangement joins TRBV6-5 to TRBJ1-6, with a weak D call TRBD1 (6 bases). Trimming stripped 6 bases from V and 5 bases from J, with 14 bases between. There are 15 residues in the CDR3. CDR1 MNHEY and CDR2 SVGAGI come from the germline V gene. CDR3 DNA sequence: TGTGCCAGCAGCAGCGGGACAAACAATAATTCACCCCTCCACTTT. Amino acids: CASSSGTNNNSPLHF.

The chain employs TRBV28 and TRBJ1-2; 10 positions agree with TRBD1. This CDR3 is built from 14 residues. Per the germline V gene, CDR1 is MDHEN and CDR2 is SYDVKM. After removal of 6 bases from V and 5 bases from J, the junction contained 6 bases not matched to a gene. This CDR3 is CASRTGGAYYGYTF. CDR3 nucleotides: TGTGCCAGCAGGACAGGGGGCGCTTATTATGGCTACACCTTC.

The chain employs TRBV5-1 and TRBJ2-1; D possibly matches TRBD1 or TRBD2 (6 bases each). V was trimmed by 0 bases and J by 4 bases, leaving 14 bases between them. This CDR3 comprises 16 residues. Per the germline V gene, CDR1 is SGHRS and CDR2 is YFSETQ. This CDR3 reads CASSLAGTGAYNEQFF. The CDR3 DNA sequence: TGCGCCAGCAGCTTGGCCGGGACGGGGGCTTACAATGAGCAGTTCTTC.

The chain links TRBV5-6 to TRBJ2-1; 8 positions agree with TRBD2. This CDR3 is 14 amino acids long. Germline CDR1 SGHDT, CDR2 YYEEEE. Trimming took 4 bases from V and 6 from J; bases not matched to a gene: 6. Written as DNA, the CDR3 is TGTGCCAGCAGCCCGACGGGAGGGTCCAATGAGCAGTTCTTC. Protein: CASSPTGGSNEQFF.

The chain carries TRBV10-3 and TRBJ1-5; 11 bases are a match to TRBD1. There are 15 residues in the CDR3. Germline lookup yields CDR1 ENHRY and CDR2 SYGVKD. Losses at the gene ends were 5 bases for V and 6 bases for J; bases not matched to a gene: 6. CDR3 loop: CAISTGTGGGQPQHF. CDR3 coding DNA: TGTGCCATCAGTACCGGGACAGGGGGGGGTCAGCCCCAGCATTTT.

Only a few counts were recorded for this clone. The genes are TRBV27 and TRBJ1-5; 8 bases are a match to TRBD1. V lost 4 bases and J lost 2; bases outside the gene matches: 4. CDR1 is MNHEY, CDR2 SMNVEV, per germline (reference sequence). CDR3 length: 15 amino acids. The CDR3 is CASSYQGAGNQPQHF. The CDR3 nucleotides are TGTGCCAGCAGTTACCAGGGGGCAGGCAATCAGCCCCAGCATTTT.

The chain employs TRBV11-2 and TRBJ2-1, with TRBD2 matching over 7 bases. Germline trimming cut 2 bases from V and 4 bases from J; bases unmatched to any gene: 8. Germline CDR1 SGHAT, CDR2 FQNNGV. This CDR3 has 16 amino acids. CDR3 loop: CASSLRSGGLYNEQFF. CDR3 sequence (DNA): TGTGCCAGCAGCTTACGTTCGGGGGGTTTGTACAATGAGCAGTTCTTC.

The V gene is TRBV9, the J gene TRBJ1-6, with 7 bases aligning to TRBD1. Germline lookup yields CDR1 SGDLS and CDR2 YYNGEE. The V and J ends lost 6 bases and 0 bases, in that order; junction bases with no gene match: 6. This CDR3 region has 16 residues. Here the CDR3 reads CASTPTGSSYNSPLHF. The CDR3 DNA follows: TGTGCCAGCACCCCGACAGGGAGCTCCTATAATTCACCCCTCCACTTT.

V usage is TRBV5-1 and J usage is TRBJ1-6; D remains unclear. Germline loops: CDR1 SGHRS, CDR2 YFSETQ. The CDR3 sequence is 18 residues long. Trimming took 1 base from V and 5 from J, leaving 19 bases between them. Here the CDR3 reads CASSLLGIQRKDNSPLHF. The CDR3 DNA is TGCGCCAGCAGCTTGCTGGGTATACAGAGAAAAGATAATTCACCCCTCCACTTT.

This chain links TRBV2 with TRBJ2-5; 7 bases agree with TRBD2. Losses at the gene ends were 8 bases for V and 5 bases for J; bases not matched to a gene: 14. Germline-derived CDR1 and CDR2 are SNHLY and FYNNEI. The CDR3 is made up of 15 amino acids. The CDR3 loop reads CASETGLGGVETQYF. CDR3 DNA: TGTGCCAGCGAAACCGGACTAGGAGGTGTCGAGACCCAGTACTTC.

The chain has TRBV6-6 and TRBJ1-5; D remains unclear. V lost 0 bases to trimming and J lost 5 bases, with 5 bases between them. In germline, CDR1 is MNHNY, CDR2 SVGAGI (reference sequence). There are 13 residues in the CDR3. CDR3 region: CASSYSSYQPQHF. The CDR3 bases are TGTGCCAGCAGTTACTCGTCATATCAGCCCCAGCATTTT.

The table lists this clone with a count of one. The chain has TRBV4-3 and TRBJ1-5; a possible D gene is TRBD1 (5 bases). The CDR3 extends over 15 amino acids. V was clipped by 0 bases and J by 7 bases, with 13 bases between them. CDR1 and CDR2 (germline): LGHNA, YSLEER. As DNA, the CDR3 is TGCGCCAGCAGCCAAGATACGGGGGGTTACCAGCCCCAGCATTTT. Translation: CASSQDTGGYQPQHF.

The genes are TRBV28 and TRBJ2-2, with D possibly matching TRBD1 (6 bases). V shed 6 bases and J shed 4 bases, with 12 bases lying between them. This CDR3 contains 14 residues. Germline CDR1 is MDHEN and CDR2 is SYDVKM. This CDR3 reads CASRPQGGTGELFF. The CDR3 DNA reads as TGTGCCAGCAGGCCACAGGGCGGCACCGGGGAGCTGTTTTTT.

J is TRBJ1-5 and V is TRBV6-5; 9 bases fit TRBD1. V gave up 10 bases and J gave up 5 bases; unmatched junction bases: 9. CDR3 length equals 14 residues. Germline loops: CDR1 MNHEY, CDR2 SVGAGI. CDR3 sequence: CATETGGIHQPQHF. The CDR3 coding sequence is TGTGCCACCGAGACAGGGGGAATTCATCAGCCCCAGCATTTT.

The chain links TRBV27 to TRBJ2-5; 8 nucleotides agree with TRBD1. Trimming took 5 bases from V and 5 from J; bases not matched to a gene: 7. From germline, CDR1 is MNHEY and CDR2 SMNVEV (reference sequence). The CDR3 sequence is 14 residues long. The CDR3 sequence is CASSRGRGLETQYF. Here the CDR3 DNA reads TGTGCCAGCAGTCGCGGCAGGGGGCTCGAGACCCAGTACTTC.

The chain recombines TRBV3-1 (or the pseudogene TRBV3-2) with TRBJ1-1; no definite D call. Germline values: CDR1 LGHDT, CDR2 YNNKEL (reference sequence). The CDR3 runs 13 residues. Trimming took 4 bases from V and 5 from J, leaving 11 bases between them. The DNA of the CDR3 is TGTGCCAGCAGCCCTTACCGAGTGACTGAAGCTTTCTTT. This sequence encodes CASSPYRVTEAFF.

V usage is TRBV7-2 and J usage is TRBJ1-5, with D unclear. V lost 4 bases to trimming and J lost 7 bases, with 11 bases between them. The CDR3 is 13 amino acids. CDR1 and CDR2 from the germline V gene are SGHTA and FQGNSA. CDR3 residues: CASSWTDRQPQHF. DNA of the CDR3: TGTGCCAGCAGCTGGACTGACCGGCAGCCCCAGCATTTT.

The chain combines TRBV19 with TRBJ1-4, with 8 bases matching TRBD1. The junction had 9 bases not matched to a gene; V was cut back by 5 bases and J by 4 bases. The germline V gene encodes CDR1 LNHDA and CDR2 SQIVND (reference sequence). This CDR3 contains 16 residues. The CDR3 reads CASSLTGGTINEKLFF. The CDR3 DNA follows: TGTGCCAGTAGTCTTACAGGGGGAACGATTAATGAAAAACTGTTTTTT.

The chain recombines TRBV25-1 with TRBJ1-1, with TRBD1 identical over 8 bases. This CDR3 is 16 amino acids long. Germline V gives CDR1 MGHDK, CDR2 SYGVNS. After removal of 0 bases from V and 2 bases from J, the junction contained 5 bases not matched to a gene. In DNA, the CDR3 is TGTGCCAGCAGTGAATATATGACAGGGGAAAACACTGAAGCTTTCTTT. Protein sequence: CASSEYMTGENTEAFF.